This T cell receptor beta chain came from a study of T cell responses to AZD1222 COVID-19 vaccine. Notes on the study in general: Of the AZD1222 recipients, only 5 or 6 were seropositive at baseline.

About this clone: Its specificity is not known.

Profiling relied on immunoSEQ multiplex PCR, and the TCRdb table lists in-frame clones only, not all of them. The sample has 77,000 or so clones; about nine tenths are singletons. Second doses at about 4 or about 12 weeks were pooled. The receptor was isolated from an adult who received the AZD1222 COVID-19 vaccine. The material sequenced was peripheral blood, taken 28 days after the second AZD1222 dose.

CDR3 in amino acids: CASSDNLGEQFF. DNA of the CDR3: TGTGCCAGCAGCGACAATCTTGGTGAGCAGTTCTTC. The rearrangement links TRBV21-1 to TRBJ2-1; the table's D call, TRBD1, was not checked against the DNA. TRBV21-1 is labeled a pseudogene. CDR3 length: 12 residues.